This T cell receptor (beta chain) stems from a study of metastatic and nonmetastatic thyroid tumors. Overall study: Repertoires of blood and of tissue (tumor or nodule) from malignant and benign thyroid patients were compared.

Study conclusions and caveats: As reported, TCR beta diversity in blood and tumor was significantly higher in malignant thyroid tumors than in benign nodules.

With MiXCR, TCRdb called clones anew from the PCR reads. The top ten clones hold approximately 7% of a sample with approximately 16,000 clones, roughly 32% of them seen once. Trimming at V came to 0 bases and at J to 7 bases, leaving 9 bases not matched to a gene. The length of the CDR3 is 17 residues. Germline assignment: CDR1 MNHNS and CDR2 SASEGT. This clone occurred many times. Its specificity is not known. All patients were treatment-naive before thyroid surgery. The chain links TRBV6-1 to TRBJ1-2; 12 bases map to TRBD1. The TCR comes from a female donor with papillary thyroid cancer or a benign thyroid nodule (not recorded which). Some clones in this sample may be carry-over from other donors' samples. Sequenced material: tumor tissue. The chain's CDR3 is CASSEAEGTGGGGGYTF. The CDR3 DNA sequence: TGTGCCAGCAGTGAAGCGGAAGGGACAGGGGGCGGAGGTGGCTACACCTTC.